These T cell receptor beta chains were read from a single sample in a study of response to subunit inactivated influenza vaccine. One entry per CDR3 protein, called by TCRdb with MiXCR from the RT-PCR reads. The repertoire has roughly 790,000 distinct CDR3 sequences, over 20% of them found once; the top ten carry more than 8.5%. The material was PBMCs from blood, obtained 4 to 6 days after vaccination. The receptors were gathered from a man aged 45-65 years who received an inactivated influenza vaccine. CDR3s include the opening cysteine and the closing phenylalanine or tryptophan. D genes are given only for firm matches. Only part of the rows carry a size: once, few, many, or a class if the clone is expanded.

DNA: TGCGCCAGCAGCTCGGAGTTTAATAATTCACCCCTCCACTTT; CDR3: CASSSEFNNSPLHF; size: -; D: -; V: TRBV5-1; J: TRBJ1-6
DNA: TGTGCCAGCAGCGACAGACTAGCGGGGGAAGATACGCAGTATTTT; CDR3: CASSDRLAGEDTQYF; size: -; D: TRBD2; V: TRBV7-8; J: TRBJ2-3
DNA: TGCAGCGTTGAACGGAACACTGAAGCTTTCTTT; CDR3: CSVERNTEAFF; size: -; D: -; V: TRBV29-1; J: TRBJ1-1
DNA: TGTGCCAGCAGTGAATATGGTGGCACTGAAGCTTTCTTT; CDR3: CASSEYGGTEAFF; size: -; D: -; V: TRBV25-1; J: TRBJ1-1
DNA: TGCAGTGCTACCACAGGGATTATCTATGGCTACACCTTC; CDR3: CSATTGIIYGYTF; size: -; D: -; V: TRBV20-1; J: TRBJ1-2
DNA: TGTGCCAGCAGTACCGCCCCGGGCGATACGCAGTATTTT; CDR3: CASSTAPGDTQYF; size: few; D: -; V: TRBV6-1; J: TRBJ2-3
DNA: TGCGCCAGCAGCCCAAACAGGGGAGAAAAACTGTTTTTT; CDR3: CASSPNRGEKLFF; size: -; D: TRBD1; V: TRBV5-1; J: TRBJ1-4
DNA: TGTGCCTCCGGGCTAGCGGGAATCAACGAGCAGTACTTC; CDR3: CASGLAGINEQYF; size: -; D: TRBD2; V: TRBV7-9; J: TRBJ2-7
DNA: TGCAGTGCTAGAGATCCCCTGGGACAGGGGGCCCAGCCCCAGCATTTT; CDR3: CSARDPLGQGAQPQHF; size: few; D: TRBD1; V: TRBV20-1; J: TRBJ1-5
DNA: TGTGCCAGCAGCCAAGGACAGGGACGGCAGTATTTT; CDR3: CASSQGQGRQYF; size: -; D: TRBD1; V: TRBV3-1; J: TRBJ2-3
DNA: TGCGCCAGCAGTAAATTGATGGGGGATACGCAGTATTTT; CDR3: CASSKLMGDTQYF; size: -; D: -; V: TRBV10-1; J: TRBJ2-3